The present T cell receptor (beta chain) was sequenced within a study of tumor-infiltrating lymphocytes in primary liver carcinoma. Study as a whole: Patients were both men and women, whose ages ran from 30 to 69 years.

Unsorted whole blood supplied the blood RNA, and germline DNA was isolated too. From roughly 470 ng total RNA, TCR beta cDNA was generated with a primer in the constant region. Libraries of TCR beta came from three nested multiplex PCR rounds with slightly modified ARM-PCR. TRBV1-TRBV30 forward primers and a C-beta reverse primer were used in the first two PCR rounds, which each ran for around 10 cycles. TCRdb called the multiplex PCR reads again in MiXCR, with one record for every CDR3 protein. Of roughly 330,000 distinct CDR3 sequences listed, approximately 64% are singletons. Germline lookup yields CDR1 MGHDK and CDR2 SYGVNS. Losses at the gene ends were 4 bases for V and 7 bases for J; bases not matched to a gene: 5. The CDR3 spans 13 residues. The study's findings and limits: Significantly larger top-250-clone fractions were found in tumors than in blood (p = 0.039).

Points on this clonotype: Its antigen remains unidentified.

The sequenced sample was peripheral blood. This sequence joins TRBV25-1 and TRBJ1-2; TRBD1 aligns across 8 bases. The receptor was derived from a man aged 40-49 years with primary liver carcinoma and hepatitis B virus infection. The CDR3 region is CASSVQGAIGYTF. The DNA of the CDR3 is TGTGCCAGCAGTGTGCAGGGGGCTATTGGCTACACCTTC.